This T cell receptor beta chain was identified in a study of T cell responses to AZD1222 COVID-19 vaccine (dated by TCRdb to the early 2020s). Background on the whole study: AZD1222 recipients with second doses at about 4 weeks or about 12 weeks were pooled, because spike-specific TCR depth and breadth did not differ between schedules. TCR sequencing covered about 230 trial participants: 207 given two doses of AZD1222 and 26 given two doses of MenACWY control vaccine. Trial participants were enrolled by age into subgroups of 18-55, 56-69 and 70-plus years, and around 150, 29 and 61 TCR-sequenced participants, respectively, were included in these subgroups. Points the paper makes about the study in general: In the small 56-69-year group, the increase in depth fell short of significance, most likely because of low power. Because no samples from the day 14 peak response were available, repertoires could be characterized only after the peak T cell response. Conclusions about previously exposed vaccinees were limited because only five to seven AZD1222 recipients were SARS-CoV-2 seropositive at baseline. The whole spike protein was spanned by vaccine-associated CD4 TCRs, and dominant responses were seen in regions 160-218 and 743-854. Epitopes outside the regions mutated in the B.1.351 and B.1.1.7 variants were reportedly recognized by nearly half of the unique spike-specific TCRs. Participants were mostly white British, with more females than males. The authors suggested clonal diversity may have been underestimated. Spike-specific TCR breadth and depth rose significantly after two AZD1222 doses compared with day 0 and with MenACWY recipients.

The CDR3 regions of human TCRbeta chains were analyzed by immunosequencing. On the authors' methods: TCRs in the repertoires were matched against a reference library of SARS-CoV-2-specific TCRs that had been generated with the MIRA antigen-specificity platform. Breadth was defined as the fraction of unique TCRs that were SARS-CoV-2-associated, and depth was defined as the fraction of total T cells that were SARS-CoV-2-associated. Using the MIRA data, each spike-specific TCR was mapped to the spike region that the TCR reacts to and placed in a CD4 or CD8 class. Log10-transformed breadth and depth values were compared by one-way ANOVA with Sidak's multiple comparisons tests. What TCRdb holds here is the immuneACCESS table cut down to in-frame rearrangements. Part of the clones is not present; checked against another copy, under half of the missing clones reflect an unresolved V gene, and the others are unexplained. The V and J calls and clone size are taken from that table; D and trimming were inferred from the DNA. In all, the sample holds some 84,000 clones, and around 86% of those were seen once. In total, the top ten clones hold about 7.5% of the sample.

The time point tag for this specimen amounts to: baseline before first vaccination. Vaccinee samples were obtained from the UK trials COV001 and COV002, which included a single-blind randomized controlled phase 2/3 trial of AZD1222 (ChAdOx1 nCoV-19) in healthy adults. Trial participant PBMC samples were collected at day 0 and day 28 after the second dose for TCRbeta chain sequencing. Details on this clone: This clone's antigen is unknown. No much larger clone is present one base from it, and per-base qualities are unavailable.

The specimen was peripheral blood, collected on day 0 of AZD1222 vaccination. The receptor comes from an adult in good health.

The nucleotide sequence is given as TGTGCCAGCAGGCCGACCTTAGGGGAGCAGTTCTTC. This encodes CASRPTLGEQFF. This sequence uses TRBV28 and TRBJ2-1, with the D gene call left open. Reading the germline V gene gives CDR1 MDHEN and CDR2 SYDVKM. Trimming removed 6 bases from V and 10 bases from J, leaving 13 bases between the germline ends. Including the terminal cysteine and phenylalanine, the CDR3 comprises 12 residues. Only the CDR3 DNA is retained, 36 bases long and in frame from the first base.